One and the same sample provided the 4 T cell receptor beta chains below, sequenced in a study of spatial heterogeneity in lung cancer (dated by TCRdb to about 2019). Receptor amplification or capture employed 5' RACE. Sequenced on a NextSeq 500. TCRdb reprocessed the public reads (quality trimming at Q25 with fastp, clone calling with MiXCR) and kept in-frame beta chains. All rows with the same CDR3 protein become a single entry with the most common DNA and genes. A total of around 50,000 distinct CDR3 sequences appear in this sample, about 7.4% of them only once. Of the sample, about 13% falls within the top ten clones. This sample's time point label indicates: sample taken at primary tumor resection. TCR sequencing used whole RNA extracted from tumor and nontumor lung tissue, or from cryopreserved PBMC samples, without cell sorting. The source was PBMCs, collected at surgery. The receptor source for this set is a female donor with early-stage non-small cell lung cancer.

The rearrangement joins TRBV19 to TRBJ1-2, with D possibly matching TRBD1 (6 bases). The ends were cut back, 5 bases at V and 8 bases at J, with 12 bases in the middle. The CDR3 consists of 12 residues. The germline V gene encodes CDR1 LNHDA and CDR2 SQIVND (reference sequence). The DNA of the CDR3 is TGTGCCAGTAGTCTCCGGACAGCCGGCTACACCTTC. Translation gives CASSLRTAGYTF.

This clonotype has a handful of counts. This chain links TRBV11-3 with TRBJ1-6, with a possible D match to TRBD1 (6 bases). Trimming removed 2 bases from V and 2 bases from J, with 7 bases in between. This CDR3 is built from 15 residues. Germline values: CDR1 SGHNT, CDR2 YENEEA. The CDR3 protein is CASSLKGAYNSPLHF. The CDR3 nucleotides are TGTGCCAGCAGCTTAAAGGGGGCCTATAATTCACCCCTCCACTTT.

This rearrangement joins TRBV5-1 to TRBJ1-1; perhaps TRBD1 as D (5 bases). Germline V gives CDR1 SGHRS, CDR2 YFSETQ. V gave up 5 bases and J gave up 6 bases, with 17 bases separating them. The CDR3 sequence is 14 residues long. CDR3 region: CASRIVDPRAEAFF. In DNA, the CDR3 is TGCGCCAGCAGGATTGTGGATCCCAGGGCTGAAGCTTTCTTT.

This clonotype was seen a handful of times. This sequence joins TRBV5-1 and TRBJ2-1, with 9 bases fitting TRBD2. The CDR3 loop spans 15 amino acids. Germline CDR1 reads SGHRS; CDR2 reads YFSETQ. J lost 7 bases, V lost 5 bases, and 10 bases had no gene match. The CDR3 DNA reads as TGCGCCAGCAGGGCTGGAAGCGGGGGGAGTAATGAGCAGTTCTTC. Its protein product is CASRAGSGGSNEQFF.